Listed below are T cell receptor beta chains from one sample, sequenced in a study of T cell clonotyping in hematopoietic cell transplantation. Method: immunoSEQ multiplex PCR; TCRdb's copy keeps in-frame clones and lacks some. Here the sample spans approximately 6,000 clones, 77% being singletons. The source material was PBMCs, sampled 100 days after allogeneic stem cell transplant. These TCRs come from a female patient aged 30-39 years who had an allogeneic stem cell transplant, so the T cells may come from the graft donor. Some clones in this sample may be carry-over from other donors' samples. Both conserved end residues are part of each CDR3.

v_gene	j_gene	CDR3aa
TRBV28	TRBJ1-1	CASSLYAGQQNTEAFF
TRBV11-2	TRBJ2-7	CASSLVAGTYEQYF
TRBV28	TRBJ1-2	CASSLLAGVTGYTF
TRBV5-1	TRBJ1-1	CASSLVGPRDTEAFF
TRBV2	TRBJ2-7	CASSRQINYEQYF
TRBV30	TRBJ1-5	CAWSEDSRDHQPQHF
TRBV10-1	TRBJ2-7	CASISGQGVGRGSYEQYF
TRBV19	TRBJ2-7	CASSMAGLGSYEQYF
TRBV6-4	TRBJ1-2	CASSDSMDRYTF
TRBV14	TRBJ1-1	CASSQRQGTEAFF